Presented here are 25 T cell receptor beta chains from one specimen sequenced in a study of cytomegalovirus exposure and HLA in healthy donors. The PCR contained 60 Vbeta and 13 Jbeta primers. Repertoires were generated with immunoSEQ multiplex PCR, while TCRdb's copy carries only in-frame clones and drops some. The sample contains about 160,000 clones, around 80% of which appear only once. Source material: PBMCs. Source of these receptors: a male donor in good health and CMV-seropositive.

The rearrangement joins TRBV6-5 to TRBJ2-1; TRBD2 agrees at 7 bases. The CDR3 covers 14 residues. The ends lost 9 bases at V and 4 bases at J; junction bases unmatched: 9. In germline, CDR1 is MNHEY, CDR2 SVGAGI. DNA for the CDR3: TGTGCCAGTCGCTCCGGGACTACATACAATGAGCAGTTCTTC. It specifies CASRSGTTYNEQFF.

The chain has TRBV11-2 and TRBJ1-2, with TRBD1 as a possible D gene (5 bases). From germline, CDR1 is SGHAT and CDR2 FQNNGV. The V end lost 2 bases, the J end lost 3 bases, and 16 bases lay between the germline ends. The CDR3 is made up of 16 amino acids. Here the CDR3 reads CASSLPGERGDYGYTF. In DNA form, the CDR3 reads TGTGCCAGCAGCTTACCGGGGGAACGGGGGGACTATGGCTACACCTTC.

The V call is TRBV7-2, the J call TRBJ2-7; D uncertain. The CDR3 consists of 13 residues. Germline CDR1 and CDR2: SGHTA and FQGNSA. Trimming shortened V by 3 bases and J by 7 bases, and 13 bases separated the two germline ends. CDR3 sequence (DNA): TGTGCCAGCAGCTTCGGGTCGAATCGGGAGCAGTACTTC. This encodes CASSFGSNREQYF.

The chain has TRBV4-1 and TRBJ2-5; maybe TRBD1 (5 bases). Trimming took 5 bases from V and 5 from J, leaving 12 bases between them. Per the germline V gene, CDR1 is MGHRA and CDR2 is YSYEKL. There are 13 residues in the CDR3. The CDR3 DNA reads as TGCGCCAGCAGCACTCCCAGGGCGGAGACCCAGTACTTC. It codes for CASSTPRAETQYF.

The chain carries TRBV19 and TRBJ1-4; possible D gene TRBD1, 6 bases. This CDR3 spans 15 amino acids. Trimming removed 5 bases from V and 0 bases from J, with 10 bases in between. The germline CDR1 and CDR2 sequences are LNHDA and SQIVND (reference sequence). Here the CDR3 DNA reads TGTGCCAGTAGTCCGCGACAGGCAACTAATGAAAAACTGTTTTTT. It is translated as CASSPRQATNEKLFF.

This rearrangement joins TRBV6-4 to TRBJ2-1; no clear D gene. Germline V gene lookup returns CDR1 MRHNA and CDR2 SNTAGT. Trimming took off 2 bases at V and 6 bases at J, with 8 bases between the two ends. This CDR3 has 13 amino acids. CDR3 loop: CASSDKPSNEQFF. CDR3 sequence (DNA): TGTGCCAGCAGTGACAAGCCCTCCAATGAGCAGTTCTTC.

V gene TRBV28 combines with J gene TRBJ1-1; D remains ambiguous. This CDR3 is built from 12 residues. Germline CDR1 and CDR2: MDHEN and SYDVKM. V was shortened by 10 bases and J by 0 bases, with 9 bases between the two germline ends. In DNA, the CDR3 is TGTGCCACCGCGGTGGTGAACACTGAAGCTTTCTTT. This codes for CATAVVNTEAFF.

This clone appeared a single time. This chain uses TRBV28 with TRBJ2-7; D is possibly TRBD2 (5 bases). This CDR3 has 15 residues. Germline CDR1 is MDHEN and CDR2 is SYDVKM. V gave up 2 bases and J gave up 6 bases, with 17 bases separating them. Written as DNA, the CDR3 is TGTGCCAGCAGTTTAGTCCCCAGCGGTCCACCCGAGCAGTACTTC. Translation gives CASSLVPSGPPEQYF. The variable domain in full, with the rest retrieved from reference TRBV28 and TRBJ2-7, is DVKVTQSSRYLVKRTGEKVFLECVQDMDHENMFWYRQDPGLGLRLIYFSYDVKMKEKGDIPEGYSVSREKKERFSLILESASTNQTSMYLCASSLVPSGPPEQYFGPGTRLTVT.

The chain carries TRBV27 and TRBJ2-7; possible D gene TRBD1, 6 bases. Germline V gives CDR1 MNHEY, CDR2 SMNVEV (reference sequence). V was trimmed by 8 bases and J by 9 bases, leaving 17 bases between them. The CDR3 contains 12 residues. The CDR3 coding sequence is TGTGCCAGCGGTACTCCAGGGGCGATGCAGTACTTC. Amino acids: CASGTPGAMQYF.

The chain uses TRBV29-1 and TRBJ2-7; a weak D match, TRBD2 (5 bases). Per germline, CDR1 SQVTM and CDR2 ANQGSEA. The CDR3 consists of 13 residues. Trimming left V 3 bases short and J 6 bases short, with 15 bases between. In DNA form, the CDR3 reads TGCAGCGTTGACTTCGGATTACGGGGCGAGCAGTACTTC. Translated: CSVDFGLRGEQYF.

The chain combines TRBV7-2 with TRBJ1-3, with D unclear. Germline V gives CDR1 SGHTA, CDR2 FQGNSA. The length of the CDR3 is 17 residues. Trimming removed 5 bases from V and 0 bases from J, with 17 bases in between. The CDR3 here is CASSIFPISDSGNTIYF. DNA for the CDR3: TGTGCCAGCAGCATTTTCCCTATTTCTGACTCTGGAAACACCATATATTTT.

Concerning this clone itself: Germline is not matched at one junction end, which may reflect a read error. The rearrangement links TRBV5-1 to TRBJ2-7; 13 bases are a match to TRBD2. Per germline, CDR1 SGHRS and CDR2 YFSETQ. CDR3 length: 17 amino acids. CDR3 bases: TGCACCAGCAGCTTGGTCACAGGACTAGCGGGAGTGGGTGAGCAGTACTTC. Translation: CTSSLVTGLAGVGEQYF.

The V and J genes are TRBV6-6 and TRBJ2-2; 9 bases match TRBD1. The germline gives CDR1 MNHNY, CDR2 SVGAGI (reference sequence). With V trimmed by 7 bases and J by 6 bases, 12 bases remained unmatched. CDR3 length equals 16 residues. The CDR3 nucleotides read TGTGCCAGCAAGGCCCGGGACAGGGAAGTCTCCGGGGAGCTGTTTTTT. It codes for CASKARDREVSGELFF.

The chain employs TRBV6-1 and TRBJ2-3; perhaps TRBD2 as D (6 bases). Trimming removed 3 bases at V and 2 bases at J, with 9 bases between. There are 14 residues in the CDR3. The V gene's germline CDR1 is MNHNS and CDR2 SASEGT. CDR3: CASSEAGNTDTQYF. The DNA for the CDR3 is TGTGCCAGCAGTGAGGCGGGAAACACAGATACGCAGTATTTT.

The chain employs TRBV29-1 and TRBJ2-7, with 11 bases matching TRBD2. Germline V gene lookup returns CDR1 SQVTM and CDR2 ANQGSEA. The CDR3 spans 14 residues. The J segment lost 3 bases and the V segment lost 5 bases, leaving 6 bases of the junction unmatched. CDR3 region: CSVRLAGTFYEQYF. CDR3 nucleotide sequence: TGCAGCGTTCGACTAGCGGGAACTTTCTACGAGCAGTACTTC.

This chain connects TRBV5-1 to TRBJ2-1, with a tentative D call TRBD2 (6 bases). V lost 3 bases and J 8 bases, leaving 12 bases between the germline ends. Germline CDR1 SGHRS, CDR2 YFSETQ. The CDR3 runs 13 residues. The CDR3 loop is CASSYREPDEQFF. The CDR3 DNA is TGCGCCAGCAGCTATCGGGAGCCAGATGAGCAGTTCTTC.

This clone occurred once. J is TRBJ2-1 and V is TRBV27; 10 bases are a match to TRBD2. The CDR3 totals 17 residues. Germline V gives CDR1 MNHEY, CDR2 SMNVEV (reference sequence). Germline trimming cut 0 bases from V and 6 bases from J; bases unmatched to any gene: 8. CDR3 amino acids: CASSLSAGRLAGNEQFF. Here the CDR3 DNA reads TGTGCCAGCAGTTTATCTGCTGGGAGACTAGCGGGCAATGAGCAGTTCTTC.

The J gene is TRBJ2-1, the V gene TRBV7-8; 9 positions match TRBD2. This CDR3 is built from 14 residues. Germline V gene data show CDR1 as SGHVS and CDR2 as FQNEAQ. V trimming: 4 bases; J trimming: 7 bases; junction bases outside the gene matches: 5. The CDR3 DNA follows: TGTGCCAGCAGCTCCCCGCTAGCGGGAAATGAGCAGTTCTTC. This codes for CASSSPLAGNEQFF.

The V and J genes are TRBV7-2 and TRBJ2-5; 7 positions match TRBD2. The germline V gene encodes CDR1 SGHTA and CDR2 FQGNSA. The CDR3 sequence is 16 residues long. V lost 5 bases, J lost 4 bases, and 13 bases stayed unmatched. The CDR3 DNA reads TGTGCCAGCAGCCCGATTTCGCGGGGGATTAGAGAGACCCAGTACTTC. It translates to CASSPISRGIRETQYF.

This sequence joins TRBV7-9 and TRBJ2-7; D is unclear. Germline V gene lookup returns CDR1 SEHNR and CDR2 FQNEAQ (reference sequence). This CDR3 comprises 15 residues. Trimming left V 0 bases short and J 0 bases short, with 9 bases between. The CDR3 sequence: CASSLAGSFSYEQYF. The CDR3 DNA sequence: TGTGCCAGCAGCTTAGCGGGCAGTTTCTCCTACGAGCAGTACTTC.

The chain joins TRBV6-1 to TRBJ2-5; TRBD1 matches at 10 bases. The DNA matches TRBJ2-7 better at its end, which makes the J call doubtful. Per germline, CDR1 MNHNS and CDR2 SASEGT. This CDR3 spans 15 amino acids. CDR3 bases: TGTGCCAGCAGGGCCGGGACAGGGGCGGACTACGAGCAGTACTTC. Encoded protein: CASRAGTGADYEQYF.

The rearrangement joins TRBV9 to TRBJ1-1, with 10 bases that match TRBD1. From germline, CDR1 is SGDLS and CDR2 YYNGEE. The length of the CDR3 is 13 residues. V trimming: 2 bases; J trimming: 10 bases; junction bases outside the gene matches: 5. DNA for the CDR3: TGTGCCAGCAGCGTCGACAGGGGGCTTGGAGCTTTCTTT. Protein sequence: CASSVDRGLGAFF. Filled out from reference TRBV9 and TRBJ1-1, the complete variable domain reads DSGVTQTPKHLITATGQRVTLRCSPRSGDLSVYWYQQSLDQGLQFLIQYYNGEERAKGNILERFSAQQFPDLHSELNLSSLELGDSALYFCASSVDRGLGAFFGQGTRLTVV.

This sequence joins TRBV4-1 and TRBJ1-1; D remains ambiguous. The V and J ends lost 0 bases and 6 bases respectively, with 8 bases between them. This CDR3 contains 13 residues. Germline loops: CDR1 MGHRA, CDR2 YSYEKL. CDR3 in DNA: TGCGCCAGCAGCCAAGATTGGGCCCCTGAAGCTTTCTTT. Encoded protein: CASSQDWAPEAFF.

This clone was seen a handful of times. This chain connects TRBV5-6 to TRBJ1-2; D is uncertain. Germline lookup yields CDR1 SGHDT and CDR2 YYEEEE. This CDR3 is 14 amino acids long. Trimming pared 4 bases from V and 4 bases from J, leaving 14 bases between. Here the CDR3 reads CASSPPEEGYGYTF. The DNA of the CDR3 is TGTGCCAGCAGCCCCCCGGAGGAGGGCTATGGCTACACCTTC.

This clone appeared once. The chain is built from TRBV7-3 and TRBJ2-5; 7 bases line up with TRBD2. With V trimmed by 5 bases and J by 4 bases, 4 bases remained unmatched. Germline CDR1 reads SGHTA; CDR2 reads FQGTGA. The CDR3 consists of 13 residues. CDR3 in amino acids: CASSPPGGETQYF. CDR3 in DNA: TGTGCCAGCAGCCCTCCGGGGGGAGAGACCCAGTACTTC.